Presented here are 14 T cell receptor beta chains from one specimen sequenced in a study of cytomegalovirus exposure and HLA in healthy donors. This PCR relied on a set of 60 Vbeta primers and 13 Jbeta primers. Measured with immunoSEQ multiplex PCR; TCRdb has only the in-frame clones, and not every one. The sample has tens of thousands of clones, roughly 73% seen once. Sample: PBMCs. The receptors shown here come from a woman between 35 and 50 years old in good health and CMV-seronegative.

J is TRBJ2-7 and V is TRBV6-1; 9 bases fit TRBD1. The V gene end was trimmed by 4 bases and the J gene end by 0 bases; junction bases not matched to a gene: 4. Germline V gives CDR1 MNHNS, CDR2 SASEGT. The CDR3 runs to 15 residues. The DNA of the CDR3 is TGTGCCAGCAGTGTAGTGACAGGGGGCTCCTACGAGCAGTACTTC. This codes for CASSVVTGGSYEQYF.

This clone has more than one count but fewer than ten. The V and J genes are TRBV29-1 and TRBJ2-7; the D gene is possibly TRBD2 (6 bases). This CDR3 is 13 amino acids long. Trimming shortened V by 7 bases and J by 2 bases, and 15 bases separated the two germline ends. Per germline, CDR1 SQVTM and CDR2 ANQGSEA. This chain's CDR3 is CSALRSGAYEQYF. The CDR3 nucleotides are TGCAGCGCCTTAAGGTCGGGGGCCTACGAGCAGTACTTC.

V gene TRBV19 combines with J gene TRBJ2-2; tentative D call: TRBD2 (6 bases). The V end lost 1 base, the J end lost 6 bases, and 9 bases lay between the germline ends. Per germline, CDR1 LNHDA and CDR2 SQIVND (reference sequence). CDR3 length equals 14 residues. The DNA for the CDR3 is TGTGCCAGTAGTATAGTTCCGGGGGCCGGGGAGCTGTTTTTT. Its protein is CASSIVPGAGELFF. Filled out from reference TRBV19 and TRBJ2-2, the complete variable domain reads DGGITQSPKYLFRKEGQNVTLSCEQNLNHDAMYWYRQDPGQGLRLIYYSQIVNDFQKGDIAEGYSVSREKKESFPLTVTSAQKNPTAFYLCASSIVPGAGELFFGEGSRLTVL.

V gene TRBV28 combines with J gene TRBJ1-1; D is possibly TRBD1 (6 bases). Germline V gene sequence: CDR1 MDHEN, CDR2 SYDVKM. The V gene lost 8 bases and the J gene lost 0 bases, with 19 bases spanning the gap. The CDR3 consists of 16 residues. CDR3 residues: CASLPRDIWMNTEAFF. Here the CDR3 DNA reads TGTGCCAGCCTCCCCCGGGACATCTGGATGAACACTGAAGCTTTCTTT.

The V gene is TRBV7-2, the J gene TRBJ1-1, with TRBD1 as a possible D gene (6 bases). Trimming left V 3 bases short and J 0 bases short, with 11 bases between. CDR1 and CDR2 (germline): SGHTA, FQGNSA. The CDR3 totals 15 residues. CDR3 region: CASSFGDRMNTEAFF. CDR3 bases: TGTGCCAGCAGCTTCGGAGACAGGATGAACACTGAAGCTTTCTTT.

The table lists this clone with a count of one. V gene TRBV4-3 combines with J gene TRBJ2-3; a possible D gene is TRBD2 (5 bases). This CDR3 contains 14 residues. Trimming shortened V by 0 bases and J by 5 bases, and 9 bases separated the two germline ends. Germline CDR1 LGHNA, CDR2 YSLEER. This CDR3 is CASSQDLAGDTQYF. The CDR3 bases are TGCGCCAGCAGCCAAGATCTCGCGGGAGATACGCAGTATTTT.

The chain couples TRBV10-3 to TRBJ1-2, with TRBD1 identical over 7 bases. Trimming took 6 bases from V and 0 from J; bases not matched to a gene: 4. Germline assignment: CDR1 ENHRY and CDR2 SYGVKD. This CDR3 comprises 14 residues. Here the CDR3 reads CAIRVGGSNYGYTF. The CDR3 coding sequence is TGTGCCATCAGGGTAGGGGGCTCTAACTATGGCTACACCTTC.

The chain carries TRBV5-1 and TRBJ2-7; 9 positions agree with TRBD2. Germline-derived CDR1 and CDR2 are SGHRS and YFSETQ. V trimming: 4 bases; J trimming: 5 bases; junction bases outside the gene matches: 7. The CDR3 totals 14 residues. CDR3 amino acids: CASSPVSSGDEQYF. In nucleotides, the CDR3 is TGCGCCAGCAGCCCCGTCTCTAGCGGGGACGAGCAGTACTTC.

This clone was observed a single time. The rearrangement uses TRBV14 and TRBJ2-7, with D possibly TRBD1 on 5 matching bases. Germline V CDR1 and CDR2: SGHDN, FVKESK. V was clipped by 4 bases and J by 6 bases, with 16 bases between them. The CDR3 extends over 14 amino acids. CDR3: CASSPIRTPSEQYF. The CDR3 DNA reads TGTGCCAGCAGCCCTATTCGGACACCCTCCGAGCAGTACTTC.

This chain joins TRBV5-4 and TRBJ1-4; no firm D call. Germline CDR1 SGHNT, CDR2 YYREEE (reference sequence). V gave up 0 bases and J gave up 2 bases, with 8 bases separating them. The CDR3 is 15 amino acids. The CDR3 bases are TGTGCCAGCAGCTTGGACCCAGGCACTAATGAAAAACTGTTTTTT. Amino acid sequence: CASSLDPGTNEKLFF. Combining the CDR3 with reference TRBV5-4 and TRBJ1-4 gives the whole variable domain ETGVTQSPTHLIKTRGQQVTLRCSSQSGHNTVSWYQQALGQGPQFIFQYYREEENGRGNFPPRFSGLQFPNYSSELNVNALELDDSALYLCASSLDPGTNEKLFFGSGTQLSVL.

The rearrangement links TRBV18 to TRBJ2-5; D is unclear. The CDR3 covers 13 residues. Germline lookup yields CDR1 KGHSH and CDR2 LQKENI. V lost 3 bases and J lost 4, with 9 bases in between. CDR3 loop: CASSPGQVETQYF. CDR3 bases: TGTGCCAGCTCACCTGGGCAGGTAGAGACCCAGTACTTC.

This clone was detected only a few times. The chain combines TRBV7-5 with TRBJ2-3; the table assigns TRBD2, which was not confirmed against the DNA. TRBV7-5 is reported as a pseudogene. This CDR3 is 15 amino acids long. CDR3 DNA sequence: TGTGTCAGAAGCTCGAAACGACGGGGGACGGATACGCAGTATTTT. Protein sequence: CVRSSKRRGTDTQYF.

The chain employs TRBV7-9 and TRBJ1-1, with 10 bases fitting TRBD1. The CDR3 is 15 residues long. V was clipped by 5 bases and J by 1 base; unmatched bases: 4. Germline CDR1 reads SEHNR; CDR2 reads FQNEAQ (reference sequence). The CDR3 here is CASSPGDRGNTEAFF. DNA for the CDR3: TGTGCCAGCAGCCCCGGGGACAGGGGGAACACTGAAGCTTTCTTT.

The chain links TRBV25-1 to TRBJ1-3; D remains ambiguous. Trimming left V 5 bases short and J 0 bases short, with 11 bases between. The germline gives CDR1 MGHDK, CDR2 SYGVNS. The CDR3 sequence is 15 residues long. CDR3 sequence: CASSPAGISGNTIYF. The CDR3 DNA follows: TGTGCCAGCAGTCCCGCGGGGATCTCTGGAAACACCATATATTTT.